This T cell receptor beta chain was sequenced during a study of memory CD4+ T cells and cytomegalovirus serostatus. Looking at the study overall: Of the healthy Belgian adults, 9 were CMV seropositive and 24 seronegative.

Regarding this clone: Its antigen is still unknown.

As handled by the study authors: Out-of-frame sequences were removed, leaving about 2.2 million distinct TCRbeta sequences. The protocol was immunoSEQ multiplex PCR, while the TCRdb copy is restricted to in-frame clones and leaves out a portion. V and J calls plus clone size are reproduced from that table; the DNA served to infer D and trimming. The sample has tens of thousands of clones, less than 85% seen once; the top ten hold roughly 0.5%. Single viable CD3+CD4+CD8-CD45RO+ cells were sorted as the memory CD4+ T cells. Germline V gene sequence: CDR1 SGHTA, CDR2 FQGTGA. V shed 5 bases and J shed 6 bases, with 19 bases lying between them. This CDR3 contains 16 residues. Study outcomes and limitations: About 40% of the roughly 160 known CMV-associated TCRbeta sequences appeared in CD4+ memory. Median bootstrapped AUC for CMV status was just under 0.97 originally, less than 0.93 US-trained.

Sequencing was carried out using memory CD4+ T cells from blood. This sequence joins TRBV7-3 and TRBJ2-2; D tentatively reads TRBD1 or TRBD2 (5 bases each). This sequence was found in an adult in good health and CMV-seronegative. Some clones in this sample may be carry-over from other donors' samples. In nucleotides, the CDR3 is TGTGCCAGCAGCAGAGACCCGGGACGGTTAGCCGGGGAGCTGTTTTTT. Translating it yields CASSRDPGRLAGELFF.